The rows below give T cell receptor beta chains drawn from one sample of a study of early T cells in non-severe SARS-CoV-2 infection. Using its own MiXCR run on the 5' RACE reads, TCRdb lists one record per CDR3 protein. The data hold about 58,000 distinct CDR3 sequences, with 10% to 15% observed a single time. Sequencing was done on a sample of whole blood. The receptors come from an adult who was a healthcare worker with PCR-confirmed SARS-CoV-2 infection or an uninfected control (not recorded which). Both conserved end residues are trimmed from each CDR3. The order of the fields is CDR3 protein, J gene, V gene.

CDR3aa: ASSSAGALNTEAF
j_gene: TRBJ1-1
v_gene: TRBV11-2

CDR3aa: SVEDRQNGYT
j_gene: TRBJ1-2
v_gene: TRBV29-1

CDR3aa: SVRQGAYGYT
j_gene: TRBJ1-2
v_gene: TRBV29-1

CDR3aa: SALAGTGDEQY
j_gene: TRBJ2-7
v_gene: TRBV20-1

CDR3aa: SARSPWGDYGYT
j_gene: TRBJ1-2
v_gene: TRBV20-1

CDR3aa: ASSAGGFSSNQPQH
j_gene: TRBJ1-5
v_gene: TRBV5-6

CDR3aa: ASSVVQLGEQY
j_gene: TRBJ2-7
v_gene: TRBV9

CDR3aa: ASTVKGLAGANVLT
j_gene: TRBJ2-6
v_gene: TRBV27

CDR3aa: ASRDRTYEQY
j_gene: TRBJ2-7
v_gene: TRBV6-2/TRBV6-3

CDR3aa: ASGLGTGGANYGYT
j_gene: TRBJ1-2
v_gene: TRBV12-5

CDR3aa: ASSRDRTPYEQY
j_gene: TRBJ2-7
v_gene: TRBV7-8

CDR3aa: ATLRDRTYEQY
j_gene: TRBJ2-7
v_gene: TRBV19

CDR3aa: ASSRPAIPTGALTDTQY
j_gene: TRBJ2-3
v_gene: TRBV5-1

CDR3aa: ASSSENTEAF
j_gene: TRBJ1-1
v_gene: TRBV27

CDR3aa: ASSLFAQGSSYEQY
j_gene: TRBJ2-7
v_gene: TRBV27

CDR3aa: ASSWTGGVDYGYT
j_gene: TRBJ1-2
v_gene: TRBV6-6

CDR3aa: ASSWGVLLGETQY
j_gene: TRBJ2-5
v_gene: TRBV7-2

CDR3aa: ASSYVRGTEAF
j_gene: TRBJ1-1
v_gene: TRBV6-5

CDR3aa: ASSLISPYEQY
j_gene: TRBJ2-7
v_gene: TRBV5-6

CDR3aa: SARRGASGNTIY
j_gene: TRBJ1-3
v_gene: TRBV20-1

CDR3aa: ASSQDLSADTQY
j_gene: TRBJ2-3
v_gene: TRBV4-3

CDR3aa: ASSDSAGGSTDTQY
j_gene: TRBJ2-3
v_gene: TRBV6-4

CDR3aa: ASSLGAGRVNYEQY
j_gene: TRBJ2-7
v_gene: TRBV7-2

CDR3aa: ASSPGTGDYNEQF
j_gene: TRBJ2-1
v_gene: TRBV28

CDR3aa: ASSPQGSSGNTIY
j_gene: TRBJ1-3
v_gene: TRBV18

CDR3aa: ASSFGRSPGANVLT
j_gene: TRBJ2-6
v_gene: TRBV12-3/TRBV12-4

CDR3aa: ASSLGRSGRTYEQY
j_gene: TRBJ2-7
v_gene: TRBV5-7

CDR3aa: ASTPAGVGDTEAF
j_gene: TRBJ1-1
v_gene: TRBV2

CDR3aa: ASSYPRQNTEAF
j_gene: TRBJ1-1
v_gene: TRBV11-2

CDR3aa: ASSLIRRGDTDTQY
j_gene: TRBJ2-3
v_gene: TRBV7-9

CDR3aa: ASRPTGSGNTIY
j_gene: TRBJ1-3
v_gene: TRBV7-9

CDR3aa: ASSFRADTQY
j_gene: TRBJ2-3
v_gene: TRBV5-1

CDR3aa: ASSRQGLAKNIQY
j_gene: TRBJ2-4
v_gene: TRBV2

CDR3aa: ASSLKGASSVSEQY
j_gene: TRBJ2-7
v_gene: TRBV7-2

CDR3aa: ASSSSAGRNYGYT
j_gene: TRBJ1-2
v_gene: TRBV7-6

CDR3aa: ASSIEGLHYGYT
j_gene: TRBJ1-2
v_gene: TRBV19

CDR3aa: ASSYSTGELF
j_gene: TRBJ2-2
v_gene: TRBV6-5

CDR3aa: ASSLGVEAPTGSEQY
j_gene: TRBJ2-7
v_gene: TRBV7-2

CDR3aa: SAARGASPSEISTQY
j_gene: TRBJ2-3
v_gene: TRBV20-1